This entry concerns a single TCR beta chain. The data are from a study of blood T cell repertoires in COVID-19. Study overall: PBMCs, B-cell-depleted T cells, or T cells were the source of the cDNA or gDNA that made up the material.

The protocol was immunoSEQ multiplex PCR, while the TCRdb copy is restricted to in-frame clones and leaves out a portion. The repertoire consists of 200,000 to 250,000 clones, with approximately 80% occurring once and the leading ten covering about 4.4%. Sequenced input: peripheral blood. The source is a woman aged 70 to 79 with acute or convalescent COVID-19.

CDR3 in amino acids: CASSPQGIGNTEAFF. The CDR3 nucleotides are TGTGCCAGCTCACCACAGGGGATCGGGAACACTGAAGCTTTCTTT. The genes are TRBV18 and TRBJ1-1; tentatively, D is TRBD1 (5 bases). The CDR3 spans 15 residues. Trimming took 1 base from V and 1 from J, leaving 10 bases between them. From germline, CDR1 is KGHSH and CDR2 LQKENI.